Detailed here is one T cell receptor beta chain. Its antigen is unidentified. Since a much larger clone is just one base distant, this may be a read error. Cells sorted as Tregs were CD4+, CD25+ and CD127-/low. The CDR3 loop spans 16 amino acids. Per the germline V gene, CDR1 is MDHEN and CDR2 is SYDVKM. One entry per CDR3 protein, called by TCRdb with MiXCR from the 5' RACE reads. The repertoire holds about 42,000 distinct CDR3 sequences, with roughly a fifth as singletons. Study results and limitations: The larger cohort examined one V-J beta rearrangement, not whole repertoires.

Sequencing was performed on Tregs sorted from blood. The rearrangement uses TRBV28 and TRBJ2-3; 10 bases line up with TRBD2. The sequence came from a female donor with breast cancer. The CDR3 nucleotides read TGTGCCAGCAACGTCGCCGGACTAGCGGACACAGGTACGCAGTATTTT. It encodes CASNVAGLADTGTQYF.